These T cell receptor beta chains were read from a single sample in a study of shared clonotypes between healthy human individuals. The assay was immunoSEQ multiplex PCR, and TCRdb's table has in-frame clones only and misses some. Of under 2,500,000 clones in the sample, under 97% were seen once. The material sequenced was naive CD4+ T cells sorted from blood. These receptors were obtained from a man aged 18 to 29 in good health. Both conserved end residues are trimmed from each CDR3. The D gene is left open where the match is weak.

d_call v_call cdr3_aa
TRBD2 TRBV14 ASSQNLGGEQY
TRBD1 TRBV10-3 AISTGQGARSYNSPLH
TRBD1 TRBV6-5 ASSPGTVNTEAF
NA TRBV2 ASSPGPASTDTQY
TRBD1 TRBV6-1 ASSGGPGQDPYEQY
NA TRBV4-1 ASSQDPGAYEKLF
TRBD2 TRBV11-2 ASSLDILAGESNEQF
NA TRBV28 ASSSPGDKNYGYT
TRBD2 TRBV5-8 ASSLWPGGGGTQY
TRBD1 TRBV18 ASSTAKDRAYGYT
NA TRBV30 AWARENNSPLH
TRBD2 TRBV5-4 ASSEGLAAEQY
NA TRBV11-2 ASSQLQGMLDSPLH
TRBD1 TRBV5-1 ASSYGTGHGYT
NA TRBV10-3 AISGSRDSPLH
NA TRBV7-2 ASSFGRHPSSEQF
NA TRBV6-5 ATRTANTEAF
TRBD1 TRBV6-5 ASSYRTGIGQPQH
NA TRBV19 ASSFQGPRLFNNEQF
TRBD1 TRBV28 ASRTGFGELF
NA TRBV6-6 ASSYSPGELF
NA TRBV27 ASSSQSSYNSPLH
TRBD1 TRBV30 AWSVGDRGSNEKLF
TRBD1 TRBV10-3 ASAGGTGNEKLF
NA TRBV7-3 ASSLVPGYEQY
NA TRBV29-1 SAGEDTQY
NA TRBV2 ASSGGEDTQY
NA TRBV11-2 ASSIRVGTGELF
NA TRBV27 ASSSAPMNTEAF
NA TRBV28 ASSPGMGETQY
TRBD2 TRBV30 AWSVLGLAGTYEQY
TRBD1 TRBV30 AWSRDREGSPLH
TRBD1 TRBV30 ACSFQGAGYGYT
NA TRBV6-6 ASSYPRGATEQF
NA TRBV11-3 ASSLDGNEQF
TRBD1 TRBV5-1 ASTDRSGTDTQY
TRBD1 TRBV7-9 ASSLEGGTNYEQY
NA TRBV5-1 ASRTEGSEGAF
NA TRBV18 ASSPQNSVGNTIY
NA TRBV6-5 ASSYQGGSYNEQF
TRBD1 TRBV9 ASSVGQGAYNEQF
NA TRBV11-1 ASSLEPLVETQY
NA TRBV10-3 AISDSANMNTEAF